Each of the 18 T cell receptor beta chains below was sequenced from the same sample in a study of response to subunit inactivated influenza vaccine. One entry per CDR3 protein results from TCRdb running MiXCR on the RT-PCR reads. The sample shows some 850,000 distinct CDR3 sequences, around a sixth of them seen only once. This sample comprised PBMCs from blood, obtained roughly 5 days after vaccination. These TCRs come from a middle-aged man who received an inactivated influenza vaccine.

There are a few counts of this clonotype. The CDR3 loop is CSVSDGTTSGGYTF. The CDR3 coding sequence is TGCAGCGTTAGCGACGGGACTACGTCTGGGGGCTACACCTTC. The chain couples TRBV29-1 to TRBJ1-2; perhaps TRBD1 as D (5 bases). This CDR3 comprises 14 residues. Germline CDR1 SQVTM, CDR2 ANQGSEA. Trimming cost V 5 bases and J 8 bases, with 21 bases left between them.

V is TRBV7-9 and J is TRBJ1-1, with a tentative D call TRBD1 (5 bases). The CDR3 runs 11 residues. V gave up 5 bases and J gave up 7 bases, with 8 bases separating them. Germline V CDR1 and CDR2: SEHNR, FQNEAQ (reference sequence). Written as DNA, the CDR3 is TGTGCCAGCAGCCGGGACGGTGAAGCTTTCTTT. This encodes CASSRDGEAFF.

This clonotype was detected a few times. The rearrangement uses TRBV20-1 and TRBJ1-5; perhaps TRBD1 as D (5 bases). This CDR3 contains 13 residues. Trimming removed 6 bases from V and 4 bases from J, with 13 bases in between. The germline V gene has CDR1 DFQATT and CDR2 SNEGSKA (reference sequence). The CDR3 here is CSAQPQGNQPQHF. CDR3 coding DNA: TGCAGTGCGCAGCCTCAGGGAAATCAGCCCCAGCATTTT.

This clonotype was observed a few times. The chain is built from TRBV4-3 and TRBJ1-1, with 7 bases fitting TRBD1. After removal of 4 bases from V and 0 bases from J, the junction contained 11 bases not matched to a gene. Germline CDR1 is LGHNA and CDR2 is YSLEER. The CDR3 contains 17 residues. The CDR3: CASSRGVRGGLNTEAFF. The CDR3 DNA reads as TGCGCCAGCAGCCGTGGGGTCAGGGGGGGCCTGAACACTGAAGCTTTCTTT.

The genes are TRBV27 and TRBJ2-7; 8 bases line up with TRBD1. The CDR3 length is 12 residues. The germline V gene has CDR1 MNHEY and CDR2 SMNVEV (reference sequence). Trimming at V came to 6 bases and at J to 5 bases, leaving 3 bases not matched to a gene. CDR3 residues: CASRDRAHEQYF. DNA of the CDR3: TGTGCCAGCAGGGACAGGGCCCACGAGCAGTACTTC.

The chain recombines TRBV15 with TRBJ2-7, with TRBD2 matching over 13 bases. CDR3 size: 17 residues. The germline V gene has CDR1 LNHNV and CDR2 YYDKDF (reference sequence). Germline trimming cut 0 bases from V and 4 bases from J; bases unmatched to any gene: 6. The CDR3 DNA reads TGTGCCACCAGCAGAGATGTTCCGGGACTAGCGGGGTACGAGCAGTACTTC. It yields the protein CATSRDVPGLAGYEQYF.

As to this clonotype: One end of the junction fails to match germline, which may point to a read error. The J gene is TRBJ2-1, the V gene TRBV6-5; TRBD2 might be the D (6 bases). Germline V lookup: CDR1 MNHEY, CDR2 SVGAGI. The CDR3 has 16 residues. The CDR3 DNA reads TGTGCCCGCAGTTACCTCCGGGACCCCGGGGGTGATGAGCAGTTCTTC. This encodes CARSYLRDPGGDEQFF.

This chain links TRBV29-1 with TRBJ2-1; D is uncertain. CDR1 is SQVTM, CDR2 ANQGSEA, per germline. V shed 4 bases and J shed 0 bases, with 4 bases lying between them. The CDR3 runs to 12 residues. The CDR3: CSVGPSYNEQFF. The CDR3 DNA reads as TGCAGCGTTGGCCCCTCCTACAATGAGCAGTTCTTC.

This clonotype turned up a few times. The chain combines TRBV28 with TRBJ2-3; TRBD1 might be the D (6 bases). This CDR3 is 17 amino acids long. Germline V lookup: CDR1 MDHEN, CDR2 SYDVKM. V was pared by 5 bases and J by 2 bases, with 20 bases between. The CDR3, as DNA: TGTGCCAGCAGTCCTCGACATTACAGGGCTACCACAGATACGCAGTATTTT. Its protein is CASSPRHYRATTDTQYF.

The J gene is TRBJ2-1, the V gene TRBV28; D possibly corresponds to TRBD1 (6 bases). V lost 10 bases and J 6 bases, leaving 10 bases between the germline ends. There are 11 residues in the CDR3. Germline V CDR1 and CDR2: MDHEN, SYDVKM. CDR3 residues: CATQGSNEQFF. The CDR3 DNA is TGTGCCACCCAGGGGAGCAATGAGCAGTTCTTC. Variable domain in full (rest from reference TRBV28 and TRBJ2-1): DVKVTQSSRYLVKRTGEKVFLECVQDMDHENMFWYRQDPGLGLRLIYFSYDVKMKEKGDIPEGYSVSREKKERFSLILESASTNQTSMYLCATQGSNEQFFGPGTRLTVL.

This clonotype was seen a few times. The V and J genes are TRBV6-2 or TRBV6-3 and TRBJ2-7; 9 positions match TRBD2. CDR1 and CDR2 (germline): MNHEY, SVGEGT. V lost 2 bases, J lost 0 bases, and 5 bases stayed unmatched. This CDR3 region has 16 residues. CDR3 DNA: TGTGCCAGCAGTTACCCCAGCGGGAGGTCCTCCTACGAGCAGTACTTC. Amino acids: CASSYPSGRSSYEQYF.

The chain carries TRBV7-2 and TRBJ2-1; D may correspond to TRBD1 or TRBD2 (5 bases each). Germline CDR1 reads SGHTA; CDR2 reads FQGNSA. CDR3 length: 15 amino acids. The ends were cut back, 3 bases at V and 7 bases at J, with 16 bases in the middle. The CDR3 spells CASSFLRLRGNEQFF. The CDR3 DNA sequence: TGTGCCAGCAGCTTCCTAAGATTGAGGGGAAATGAGCAGTTCTTC.

The chain recombines TRBV6-5 with TRBJ1-5, with D hard to call. CDR1 MNHEY and CDR2 SVGAGI come from the germline V gene. The CDR3 totals 16 residues. The ends were cut back, 0 bases at V and 7 bases at J, with 16 bases in the middle. The CDR3 region is CASSYSSDTSAQPQHF. CDR3 in DNA: TGTGCCAGCAGTTACTCGTCCGACACATCAGCGCAGCCCCAGCATTTT.

V is TRBV29-1 and J is TRBJ2-7; D not resolved. From germline, CDR1 is SQVTM and CDR2 ANQGSEA. This CDR3 has 12 amino acids. Trimming pared 4 bases from V and 0 bases from J, leaving 7 bases between. Here the CDR3 DNA reads TGCAGCGTTGGCCAGAGCTCCTACGAGCAGTACTTC. Protein: CSVGQSSYEQYF.

The V gene is TRBV12-3 or TRBV12-4, the J gene TRBJ2-5; 8 bases are a match to TRBD1. This CDR3 contains 15 residues. Germline trimming cut 3 bases from V and 4 bases from J; bases unmatched to any gene: 7. The CDR3 DNA sequence: TGTGCCAGCAGTTTTTTCCAGGGGGCGTTAGAGACCCAGTACTTC. Translating gives CASSFFQGALETQYF.

This clonotype appeared once. The chain is built from TRBV30 and TRBJ2-1, with 7 nucleotides matching TRBD1. V trimming: 8 bases; J trimming: 4 bases; junction bases outside the gene matches: 11. The V gene's germline CDR1 is GTSNPN and CDR2 SVGIG (reference sequence). The CDR3 is made up of 14 amino acids. The chain's CDR3 is CAGMRGGSYNEQFF. The DNA for the CDR3 is TGTGCCGGAATGAGAGGGGGCTCTTACAATGAGCAGTTCTTC.

This clonotype was seen a handful of times. This rearrangement joins TRBV6-1 to TRBJ2-1; no definite D call. The CDR3 is 14 amino acids. Trimming pared 2 bases from V and 7 bases from J, leaving 12 bases between. Germline CDR1 and CDR2: MNHNS and SASEGT. CDR3 coding DNA: TGTGCCAGCAGTGAACGCAAGGGTTTGAATGAGCAGTTCTTC. This codes for CASSERKGLNEQFF.

This clonotype came up once. V and J are TRBV11-2 and TRBJ2-5; 12 positions match TRBD2. There are 18 residues in the CDR3. V shed 1 base, J shed 2 bases, and the junction held 8 bases outside the gene matches. Germline values: CDR1 SGHAT, CDR2 FQNNGV. Here the CDR3 reads CASSLGGLAGAYQETQYF. The CDR3 DNA reads TGTGCCAGCAGCTTAGGGGGACTAGCGGGCGCATATCAAGAGACCCAGTACTTC.